This TCR beta chain stems from a study of blood T cell repertoires in COVID-19. At the level of the study: COVID-19 samples from acute and convalescent phases originated in the United States, Italy and Spain.

As originally analysed: Nucleated cell number was recorded as an estimate derived from reference gene primer amplification. Clones were sequenced by immunoSEQ multiplex PCR, and TCRdb holds only the in-frame ones, with some missing. The V and J calls and clone size are taken from that table; D and trimming were inferred from the DNA. The sample records under 150,000 clones, 80% to 90% being singletons. This clone was detected once. The germline CDR1 and CDR2 sequences are MGHRA and YSYEKL. V lost 4 bases, J lost 4 bases, and 4 bases stayed unmatched. The length of the CDR3 is 14 residues. The rearrangement joins TRBV4-1 to TRBJ2-5, with 9 positions matching TRBD1. Sequencing was carried out using peripheral blood. This receptor was identified in a middle-aged woman with acute or convalescent COVID-19. CDR3 in DNA: TGCGCCAGCAGCCGGACAGGGGAAGGAGAGACCCAGTACTTC. It is translated as CASSRTGEGETQYF.